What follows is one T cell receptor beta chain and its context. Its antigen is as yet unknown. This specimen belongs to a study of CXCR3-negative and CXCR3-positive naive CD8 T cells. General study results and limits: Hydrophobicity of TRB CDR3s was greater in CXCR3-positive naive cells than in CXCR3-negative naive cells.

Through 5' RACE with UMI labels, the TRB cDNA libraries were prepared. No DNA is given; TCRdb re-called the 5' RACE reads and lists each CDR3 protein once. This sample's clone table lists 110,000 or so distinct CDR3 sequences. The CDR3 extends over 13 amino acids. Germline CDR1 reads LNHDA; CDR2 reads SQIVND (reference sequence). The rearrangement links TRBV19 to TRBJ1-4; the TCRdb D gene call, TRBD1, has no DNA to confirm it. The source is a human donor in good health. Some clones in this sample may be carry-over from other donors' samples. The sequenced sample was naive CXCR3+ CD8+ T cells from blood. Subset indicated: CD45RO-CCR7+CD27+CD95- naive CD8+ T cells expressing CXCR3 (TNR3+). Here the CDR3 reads CASPGTRNEKLFF.